The 17 T cell receptor beta chains presented below share a single source sample, sequenced in a study of blood T cell repertoires in COVID-19 (dated by TCRdb to between 2020 and 2021). Receptor amplification or capture employed the immunoSEQ multiplex PCR assay. The table comes from immuneACCESS by way of TCRdb, which keeps in-frame sequences with V and J called. Part of the clones is missing from these tables; in studies checked, under half for an unresolved V gene and the rest for unknown reasons. The sample table contains hundreds of thousands of clones; only one count was recorded for around 87% of them. Roughly 6.3% of the sample belongs to the ten largest clones. The sequencing input was peripheral blood. These TCRs come from a woman in her fifties or sixties with COVID-19, enrolled during active disease.

This chain connects TRBV19 to TRBJ2-2, with TRBD2 matching 7 bases. Trimming took 8 bases from V and 4 from J; bases not matched to a gene: 10. Germline lookup yields CDR1 LNHDA and CDR2 SQIVND (reference sequence). CDR3 length: 15 residues. This chain's CDR3 is CASSLWRETTGELFF. CDR3 sequence (DNA): TGTGCCAGTTCCCTATGGCGGGAGACCACCGGGGAGCTGTTTTTT.

The chain couples TRBV5-1 to TRBJ2-2; D is unclear. V dropped 0 bases and J dropped 0 bases, with 3 bases sitting between them. The CDR3 contains 14 residues. CDR1 and CDR2 from the germline V gene are SGHRS and YFSETQ. CDR3 sequence reads: CASSLVANTGELFF. The CDR3 nucleotides read TGCGCCAGCAGCTTGGTCGCGAACACCGGGGAGCTGTTTTTT.

The chain is built from TRBV6-5 and TRBJ1-2, with TRBD1 identical over 8 bases. The CDR3 covers 13 residues. Germline values: CDR1 MNHEY, CDR2 SVGAGI. Losses at the gene ends were 5 bases for V and 6 bases for J; bases not matched to a gene: 5. CDR3 loop: CASSRTGRNGYTF. The CDR3 DNA reads TGTGCCAGCAGTAGGACAGGGCGGAATGGCTACACCTTC.

The V gene is TRBV5-4, the J gene TRBJ2-7, with a possible D match to TRBD1 (5 bases). CDR3 length: 15 residues. Between the trimmed V and J ends, which lost 1 base and 0 bases, there was a span of 11 bases. From germline, CDR1 is SGHNT and CDR2 YYREEE (reference sequence). The CDR3, as DNA: TGTGCCAGCAGCTTGTTAACAGGTTTCTCCTACGAGCAGTACTTC. Protein product: CASSLLTGFSYEQYF.

This clone was picked up a small number of times. The chain links TRBV11-2 to TRBJ2-5; the match to TRBD1 covers 7 bases. The V and J ends lost 3 bases and 5 bases, in that order; junction bases with no gene match: 6. Germline V gives CDR1 SGHAT, CDR2 FQNNGV. The CDR3 totals 14 residues. This CDR3 is CASSLEQGSETQYF. The CDR3 DNA sequence: TGTGCCAGCAGCTTGGAACAGGGGTCGGAGACCCAGTACTTC.

The chain is built from TRBV9 and TRBJ2-5; the match to TRBD2 covers 10 bases. Germline CDR1 and CDR2: SGDLS and YYNGEE. The CDR3 is 16 amino acids. The V and J ends lost 0 bases and 1 base, in that order; junction bases with no gene match: 3. The CDR3 spells CASSVATSGTQETQYF. CDR3 nucleotide sequence: TGTGCCAGCAGCGTAGCTACTAGCGGGACCCAAGAGACCCAGTACTTC. Filled out from reference TRBV9 and TRBJ2-5, the complete variable domain reads DSGVTQTPKHLITATGQRVTLRCSPRSGDLSVYWYQQSLDQGLQFLIQYYNGEERAKGNILERFSAQQFPDLHSELNLSSLELGDSALYFCASSVATSGTQETQYFGPGTRLLVL.

The J gene is TRBJ2-1, the V gene TRBV30, with D hard to call. The CDR3 has 10 residues. In germline, CDR1 is GTSNPN, CDR2 SVGIG (reference sequence). The ends were cut back, 2 bases at V and 9 bases at J, with 5 bases in the middle. CDR3 in amino acids: CAWSQAEQFF. The CDR3 DNA follows: TGTGCCTGGAGTCAGGCTGAGCAGTTCTTC.

The chain has TRBV19 and TRBJ1-5; 7 bases agree with TRBD1. CDR3 length equals 16 residues. The V segment lost 8 bases and the J segment 6 bases; nucleotides outside the gene matches: 16. Germline assignment: CDR1 LNHDA and CDR2 SQIVND (reference sequence). CDR3 sequence: CASSTLRQGFFQPQHF. CDR3 DNA sequence: TGTGCCAGTTCCACACTTCGACAGGGTTTTTTTCAGCCCCAGCATTTT.

The chain uses TRBV11-2 and TRBJ2-1, with a weak D call TRBD2 (7 bases). CDR1 is SGHAT and CDR2 is FQNNGV in the germline V gene. Trimming pared 5 bases from V and 7 bases from J, leaving 24 bases between. The CDR3 consists of 17 residues. In DNA form, the CDR3 reads TGTGCCAGCAGCACCAGGGGTGGCGGACTAGGTCTAAATGAGCAGTTCTTC. The encoded protein is CASSTRGGGLGLNEQFF.

J is TRBJ2-2 and V is TRBV11-3; TRBD2 might be the D (5 bases). Trimming took off 1 base at V and 6 bases at J, with 18 bases between the two ends. From germline, CDR1 is SGHNT and CDR2 YENEEA. The CDR3 is 17 amino acids. CDR3 DNA: TGTGCCAGCAGCTTAGGAGGTGGAGGTTGGTGGGCCGGGGAGCTGTTTTTT. Its protein product is CASSLGGGGWWAGELFF. Full variable domain (missing parts from reference TRBV11-3 and TRBJ2-2): EAGVVQSPRYKIIEKKQPVAFWCNPISGHNTLYWYLQNLGQGPELLIRYENEEAVDDSQLPKDRFSAERLKGVDSTLKIQPAELGDSAVYLCASSLGGGGWWAGELFFGEGSRLTVL.

The chain recombines TRBV6-5 with TRBJ1-2, with TRBD1 as a possible D gene (6 bases). Trimming removed 2 bases from V and 5 bases from J, with 12 bases in between. The germline gives CDR1 MNHEY, CDR2 SVGAGI. The CDR3 has 14 amino acids. The CDR3 DNA is TGTGCCAGCAGTTACGGGACACCTGGGTATGGCTACACCTTC. As protein: CASSYGTPGYGYTF.

The chain links TRBV7-2 to TRBJ2-3; the match to TRBD2 covers 9 bases. The V gene's germline CDR1 is SGHTA and CDR2 FQGNSA. The CDR3 consists of 14 residues. Trimming cost V 3 bases and J 6 bases; bases outside gene matches: 4. The CDR3 region is CASSLAGGRDTQYF. CDR3 DNA: TGTGCCAGCAGCTTGGCGGGAGGGAGGGATACGCAGTATTTT. Full variable domain (outside the CDR3, taken from reference TRBV7-2 and TRBJ2-3): GAGVSQSPSNKVTEKGKDVELRCDPISGHTALYWYRQSLGQGLEFLIYFQGNSAPDKSGLPSDRFSAERTGGSVSTLTIQRTQQEDSAVYLCASSLAGGRDTQYFGPGTRLTVL.

The chain is built from TRBV18 and TRBJ1-2; 9 bases line up with TRBD1. The junction had 6 bases not matched to a gene; V was cut back by 0 bases and J by 1 base. CDR1 and CDR2 (germline): KGHSH, LQKENI. The CDR3 spans 17 residues. The CDR3 DNA reads TGTGCCAGCTCACCACCCCCAGGGACAGGGCGTAACTATGGCTACACCTTC. It translates to CASSPPPGTGRNYGYTF.

The rearrangement uses TRBV5-5 and TRBJ1-2; the match to TRBD1 covers 9 bases. CDR3 size: 16 residues. The V gene's germline CDR1 is SGHKS and CDR2 YYEKEE (reference sequence). After removal of 0 bases from V and 1 base from J, the junction contained 4 bases not matched to a gene. CDR3 region: CASSLGGQGVNYGYTF. For the CDR3, the DNA is TGTGCCAGCAGCTTGGGGGGACAGGGAGTTAACTATGGCTACACCTTC.

This chain joins TRBV5-1 and TRBJ1-1; 8 nucleotides agree with TRBD1. Germline trimming cut 4 bases from V and 7 bases from J; bases unmatched to any gene: 12. The germline CDR1 and CDR2 sequences are SGHRS and YFSETQ. The CDR3 covers 15 residues. The CDR3 here is CASSESDRGRSEAFF. The CDR3, as DNA: TGCGCCAGCAGCGAATCTGACAGGGGTCGGAGTGAAGCTTTCTTT.

The gene calls are TRBV11-2 and TRBJ2-5; D gene uncertain. V lost 7 bases and J 0 bases, leaving 15 bases between the germline ends. Germline CDR1 is SGHAT and CDR2 is FQNNGV. CDR3 size: 15 residues. The CDR3 loop is CASTPYRQDQETQYF. The CDR3 region has the DNA TGTGCCAGCACCCCTTACCGGCAGGACCAAGAGACCCAGTACTTC.

The V gene is TRBV19, the J gene TRBJ2-2; D is possibly TRBD2 (7 bases). The germline CDR1 and CDR2 sequences are LNHDA and SQIVND (reference sequence). V lost 6 bases and J lost 4, with 21 bases in between. CDR3 length: 17 residues. CDR3 protein: CASRTLGGAPSTGELFF. CDR3 nucleotides: TGTGCCAGTAGAACGTTAGGGGGGGCGCCGAGCACCGGGGAGCTGTTTTTT.